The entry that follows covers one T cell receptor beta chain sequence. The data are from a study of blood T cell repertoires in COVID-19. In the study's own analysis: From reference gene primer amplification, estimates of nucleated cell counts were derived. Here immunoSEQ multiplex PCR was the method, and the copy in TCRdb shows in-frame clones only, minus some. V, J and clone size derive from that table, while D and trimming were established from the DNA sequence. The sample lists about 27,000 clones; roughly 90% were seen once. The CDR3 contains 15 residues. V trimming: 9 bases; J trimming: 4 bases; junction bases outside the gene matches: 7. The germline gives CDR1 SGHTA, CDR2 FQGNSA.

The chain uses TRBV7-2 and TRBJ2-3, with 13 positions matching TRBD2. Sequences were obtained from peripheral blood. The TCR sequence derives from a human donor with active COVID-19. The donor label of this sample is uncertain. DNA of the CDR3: TGTGCCAGTATGGGACTAGCGGGGATATCAGATACGCAGTATTTT. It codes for CASMGLAGISDTQYF.